The source of this T cell receptor beta chain is a study of blood T cell repertoires in COVID-19. Adults between roughly 18 and 89 years of age took part from 24 US areas. Participants' own reports of clinical history determined their cohort assignment. Two negative PCRs, clearance, or symptom resolution had been documented for recovered Cohort 3 donors. Germline V gene data show CDR1 as MNHEY and CDR2 as SVGEGT. The CDR3 sequence is 12 residues long. V was pared by 6 bases and J by 7 bases, with 4 bases of the junction left unmatched. With respect to this clone: Distinct nucleotide sequences in the sample also encode this CDR3.

The authors' processing: From reference gene primer amplification, estimates of nucleated cell counts were derived. Method: immunoSEQ multiplex PCR; TCRdb's copy keeps in-frame clones and lacks some. The DNA gave D and trimming, while V, J and clone size come from that table. Of over 150,000 clones in the sample, around 87% were seen once. The sequence derives from a woman aged 30 to 39 who had recovered from COVID-19. The specimen was PBMCs or T cells enriched from blood (not recorded which). This chain joins TRBV6-2 or TRBV6-3 and TRBJ1-1; 8 bases agree with TRBD1. This CDR3 reads CASSRDRGEAFF. As DNA, the CDR3 is TGTGCCAGCAGCCGAGACAGGGGTGAAGCTTTCTTT.